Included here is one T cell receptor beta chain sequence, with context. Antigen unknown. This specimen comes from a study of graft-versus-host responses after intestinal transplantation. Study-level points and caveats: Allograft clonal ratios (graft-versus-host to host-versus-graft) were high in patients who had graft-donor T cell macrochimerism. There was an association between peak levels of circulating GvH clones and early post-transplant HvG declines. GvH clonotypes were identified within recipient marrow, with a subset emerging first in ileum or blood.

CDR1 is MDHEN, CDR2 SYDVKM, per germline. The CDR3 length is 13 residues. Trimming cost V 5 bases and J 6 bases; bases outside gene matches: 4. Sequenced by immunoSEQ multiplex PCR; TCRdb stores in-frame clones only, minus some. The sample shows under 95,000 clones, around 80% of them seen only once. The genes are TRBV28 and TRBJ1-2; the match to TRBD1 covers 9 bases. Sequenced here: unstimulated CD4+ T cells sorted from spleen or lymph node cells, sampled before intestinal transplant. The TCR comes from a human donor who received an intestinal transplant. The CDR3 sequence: CASSRRTGDGYTF. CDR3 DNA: TGTGCCAGCAGTCGAAGGACAGGGGATGGCTACACCTTC.